This passage covers 23 T cell receptor beta chains from one sample sequenced in a study of OX40 agonist ivuxolimab in advanced cancers. The assay was immunoSEQ multiplex PCR, and TCRdb's table has in-frame clones only and misses some. The table includes more than 70,000 clones, around 86% detected once. Material: CD4+ or CD8+ T cells sorted from blood, obtained in a trial of the OX40 agonist ivuxolimab. The origin of the receptors is an adult with an advanced solid tumor such as melanoma, head and neck, liver or kidney cancer.

The chain joins TRBV28 to TRBJ1-2; 7 positions agree with TRBD1. The germline CDR1 and CDR2 sequences are MDHEN and SYDVKM. The CDR3 consists of 17 residues. The junction had 9 bases not matched to a gene; V was cut back by 0 bases and J by 2 bases. DNA of the CDR3: TGTGCCAGCAGTTTATGGACCCCCGGGACAGCGAACTATGGCTACACCTTC. Amino acids: CASSLWTPGTANYGYTF.

The chain recombines TRBV5-1 with TRBJ2-5, with a tentative D call TRBD1 (6 bases). The germline V gene has CDR1 SGHRS and CDR2 YFSETQ. The germline V and J ends were trimmed by 0 bases and 3 bases, with 24 bases remaining between them. CDR3 size: 19 residues. In nucleotides, the CDR3 is TGCGCCAGCAGCTTGGTTGGACTCGTAATTACTCAGGGGAAAGAGACCCAGTACTTC. As protein: CASSLVGLVITQGKETQYF. The full variable domain, its missing parts supplied by reference TRBV5-1 and TRBJ2-5, is KAGVTQTPRYLIKTRGQQVTLSCSPISGHRSVSWYQQTPGQGLQFLFEYFSETQRNKGNFPGRFSGRQFSNSRSEMNVSTLELGDSALYLCASSLVGLVITQGKETQYFGPGTRLLVL.

The CDR3 DNA sequence: TGTGCCAGCAGTTACCGGGGCAGGGCTGGCAATTCACCCCTCCACTTT. Translated: CASSYRGRAGNSPLHF. V gene TRBV7-6 combines with J gene TRBJ1-6; a possible D gene is TRBD1 (5 bases). The CDR3 loop spans 16 amino acids. V lost 6 bases and J lost 7, with 19 bases in between. Germline lookup yields CDR1 SGHVS and CDR2 FNYEAQ. The complete variable domain, with remaining parts taken from reference TRBV7-6 and TRBJ1-6, reads GAGVSQSPRYKVTKRGQDVALRCDPISGHVSLYWYRQALGQGPEFLTYFNYEAQQDKSGLPNDRFSAERPEGSISTLTIQRTEQRDSAMYRCASSYRGRAGNSPLHFGNGTRLTVT.

The chain's CDR3 is CASSQRGGPLATDTQYF. The CDR3 DNA follows: TGTGCCAGCAGTCAGAGGGGGGGCCCACTCGCCACAGATACGCAGTATTTT. V gene TRBV9 combines with J gene TRBJ2-3; D is perhaps TRBD2 (7 bases). In germline, CDR1 is SGDLS, CDR2 YYNGEE. Trimming pared 5 bases from V and 2 bases from J, leaving 21 bases between. The CDR3 consists of 17 residues.

The genes are TRBV29-1 and TRBJ1-2; 7 nucleotides line up with TRBD1. Unmatched junction bases numbered 13, after V lost 7 bases and J lost 8 bases. The CDR3 runs 13 residues. Germline loops: CDR1 SQVTM, CDR2 ANQGSEA. DNA of the CDR3: TGCAGCGCCCAAAGACAGGGAGGGAAGGGCTACACCTTC. Its translation: CSAQRQGGKGYTF.

The rearrangement uses TRBV28 and TRBJ2-1, with unresolved D. V was shortened by 5 bases and J by 0 bases, with 14 bases between the two germline ends. The CDR3 runs 16 residues. Germline V gene data show CDR1 as MDHEN and CDR2 as SYDVKM. The CDR3 here is CASSPQTVSSYNEQFF. In DNA form, the CDR3 reads TGTGCCAGCAGTCCCCAGACGGTTAGCTCCTACAATGAGCAGTTCTTC.

The genes are TRBV5-1 and TRBJ2-6; D gene uncertain. Per the germline V gene, CDR1 is SGHRS and CDR2 is YFSETQ. The CDR3 spans 18 residues. V was cut by 3 bases and J by 4 bases, with 20 bases left in between. The CDR3 sequence is CASSSAGTYGPGANVLTF. Here the CDR3 DNA reads TGCGCCAGCAGCTCCGCCGGCACTTACGGACCCGGGGCCAACGTCCTGACTTTC.

CDR3: CASSWGDQGAFF. The CDR3 nucleotides read TGTGCCAGCAGTTGGGGGGACCAGGGGGCTTTCTTT. The chain has TRBV2 and TRBJ1-1; possible D gene TRBD1, 6 bases. Germline assignment: CDR1 SNHLY and CDR2 FYNNEI. The CDR3 is 12 amino acids. V lost 5 bases and J 11 bases, leaving 15 bases between the germline ends. Full variable domain (outside the CDR3, taken from reference TRBV2 and TRBJ1-1): EPEVTQTPSHQVTQMGQEVILRCVPISNHLYFYWYRQILGQKVEFLVSFYNNEISEKSEIFDDQFSVERPDGSNFTLKIRSTKLEDSAMYFCASSWGDQGAFFGQGTRLTVV.

The chain carries TRBV5-1 and TRBJ1-2, with D possibly TRBD1 on 6 matching bases. Germline CDR1 and CDR2: SGHRS and YFSETQ. This CDR3 has 14 residues. Trimming shortened V by 2 bases and J by 2 bases, and 10 bases separated the two germline ends. This chain's CDR3 is CASSFSGTNYGYTF. In DNA, the CDR3 is TGCGCCAGCAGCTTCTCCGGGACAAACTATGGCTACACCTTC.

The V gene is TRBV7-9, the J gene TRBJ2-7; D gene uncertain. CDR1 is SEHNR and CDR2 is FQNEAQ in the germline V gene (reference sequence). With 5 bases removed from V and 3 bases from J, the gap between germline ends came to 8 bases. The CDR3 has 12 amino acids. Written as DNA, the CDR3 is TGTGCCAGCAGCGACACTATCTACGAGCAGTACTTC. Its translation: CASSDTIYEQYF.

The chain recombines TRBV11-3 with TRBJ2-7; 7 nucleotides line up with TRBD1. Germline V gene sequence: CDR1 SGHNT, CDR2 YENEEA. The CDR3 spans 13 residues. With V trimmed by 5 bases and J by 7 bases, 8 bases remained unmatched. The CDR3 region is CASSRNRGGEQYF. In nucleotides, the CDR3 is TGTGCCAGCAGCCGGAACAGGGGCGGGGAGCAGTACTTC. Variable domain in full (rest from reference TRBV11-3 and TRBJ2-7): EAGVVQSPRYKIIEKKQPVAFWCNPISGHNTLYWYLQNLGQGPELLIRYENEEAVDDSQLPKDRFSAERLKGVDSTLKIQPAELGDSAVYLCASSRNRGGEQYFGPGTRLTVT.

This chain joins TRBV27 and TRBJ2-7; 9 bases line up with TRBD1. Trimming removed 5 bases from V and 1 base from J; junction bases left unmatched: 6. Looked up from germline, CDR1 is MNHEY and CDR2 is SMNVEV (reference sequence). This CDR3 comprises 15 residues. CDR3 sequence: CASSRLGTGSYEQYF. The CDR3 DNA sequence: TGTGCCAGCAGTCGACTGGGGACAGGGTCCTACGAGCAGTACTTC.

This chain uses TRBV4-1 with TRBJ1-3, with 10 bases aligning to TRBD1. Germline CDR1 reads MGHRA; CDR2 reads YSYEKL. The V gene end was trimmed by 4 bases and the J gene end by 11 bases; junction bases not matched to a gene: 8. The CDR3 has 14 amino acids. The CDR3 spells CASSLPGTGVAIYF. The DNA of the CDR3 is TGCGCCAGCAGCCTCCCCGGGACAGGGGTCGCCATATATTTT.

V usage is TRBV29-1 and J usage is TRBJ1-2; perhaps TRBD1 as D (5 bases). Trimming cost V 7 bases and J 2 bases, with 14 bases left between them. Germline V gene lookup returns CDR1 SQVTM and CDR2 ANQGSEA. This CDR3 spans 13 amino acids. DNA of the CDR3: TGCAGCGGGGGCGCTAGGGACAACTATGGCTACACCTTC. It encodes CSGGARDNYGYTF. Combining the CDR3 with reference TRBV29-1 and TRBJ1-2 gives the whole variable domain SAVISQKPSRDICQRGTSLTIQCQVDSQVTMMFWYRQQPGQSLTLIATANQGSEATYESGFVIDKFPISRPNLTFSTLTVSNMSPEDSSIYLCSGGARDNYGYTFGSGTRLTVV.

V is TRBV2 and J is TRBJ2-7; D ambiguous. The CDR3 is 13 amino acids. Germline-derived CDR1 and CDR2 are SNHLY and FYNNEI. The V end lost 6 bases, the J end lost 5 bases, and 14 bases lay between the germline ends. The CDR3 sequence is CASRPRVGHEQYF. The DNA of the CDR3 is TGTGCCAGCAGGCCAAGGGTAGGCCACGAGCAGTACTTC.

This clone was seen a single time. Here the CDR3 reads CASSRLSQPQHF. The DNA of the CDR3 is TGTGCCAGCAGCCGCTTAAGCCAGCCCCAGCATTTT. V and J are TRBV7-2 and TRBJ1-5; no firm D call. The germline CDR1 and CDR2 sequences are SGHTA and FQGNSA. V gave up 5 bases and J gave up 7 bases, with 9 bases separating them. The CDR3 runs to 12 residues.

This sequence joins TRBV6-1 and TRBJ2-3; no clear D gene. There are 12 residues in the CDR3. V lost 3 bases and J 9 bases, leaving 10 bases between the germline ends. Germline CDR1 is MNHNS and CDR2 is SASEGT. The CDR3 loop reads CASSEPVGTQYF. CDR3 DNA sequence: TGTGCCAGCAGTGAGCCAGTTGGAACGCAGTATTTT.

The chain links TRBV11-3 to TRBJ1-2; D is possibly TRBD1 (6 bases). The CDR3 has 15 residues. Trimming removed 4 bases at V and 8 bases at J, with 20 bases between. Germline V CDR1 and CDR2: SGHNT, YENEEA. The CDR3 reads CASSSSGTSGGGYTF. CDR3 sequence (DNA): TGTGCCAGCAGCTCTTCCGGGACATCTGGAGGAGGCTACACCTTC.

The V and J genes are TRBV28 and TRBJ2-2; D not resolved. Germline V gene lookup returns CDR1 MDHEN and CDR2 SYDVKM. The germline V and J ends were trimmed by 8 bases and 0 bases, with 13 bases remaining between them. This CDR3 has 15 residues. CDR3: CASRTGITNTGELFF. DNA for the CDR3: TGTGCCAGCCGGACGGGCATTACGAACACCGGGGAGCTGTTTTTT.

J is TRBJ2-2 and V is TRBV27; no clear D. The CDR3 is 16 residues long. The germline CDR1 and CDR2 sequences are MNHEY and SMNVEV (reference sequence). Trimming took 2 bases from V and 4 from J, leaving 14 bases between them. CDR3: CASSLVQDRSTGELFF. The CDR3 nucleotides are TGTGCCAGCAGTTTAGTCCAGGATAGGAGCACCGGGGAGCTGTTTTTT.

The J gene is TRBJ1-1, the V gene TRBV18; D is unresolved. V lost 3 bases, J lost 1 base, and 6 bases lay in between. Germline CDR1 and CDR2: KGHSH and LQKENI. This CDR3 spans 13 amino acids. The CDR3 spells CASSPGRNTEAFF. The CDR3 DNA follows: TGTGCCAGCTCACCTGGCAGGAACACTGAAGCTTTCTTT. Based on the CDR3 plus reference TRBV18 and TRBJ1-1, the full variable domain is NAGVMQNPRHLVRRRGQEARLRCSPMKGHSHVYWYRQLPEEGLKFMVYLQKENIIDESGMPKERFSAEFPKEGPSILRIQQVVRGDSAAYFCASSPGRNTEAFFGQGTRLTVV.

The chain couples TRBV4-2 to TRBJ2-7, with TRBD2 matching 7 bases. The V gene's germline CDR1 is LGHNA and CDR2 YNFKEQ. This CDR3 is 18 amino acids long. J gave up 2 bases and V 4 bases, and 17 bases lay outside the gene matches. The DNA for the CDR3 is TGTGCCAGCAGCCCGCGGCCACCGGGTGGCGGGGGAACCTACGAGCAGTACTTC. Protein sequence: CASSPRPPGGGGTYEQYF.

The genes are TRBV2 and TRBJ1-6; D possibly corresponds to TRBD1 (6 bases). This CDR3 has 14 residues. V shed 5 bases and J shed 10 bases, with 15 bases lying between them. Germline CDR1 and CDR2: SNHLY and FYNNEI. The CDR3 DNA reads TGTGCCAGCAGTCGACGGGGGGCCGGGTCACCCCTCCACTTT. Its protein product is CASSRRGAGSPLHF.